The 22 T cell receptor beta chains given below trace back to one sample, sequenced in a study of cytomegalovirus exposure and HLA in healthy donors. The PCR contained 60 Vbeta and 13 Jbeta primers. Produced via immunoSEQ multiplex PCR; TCRdb's table is partial and in-frame only. This sample yields some 130,000 clones, of which less than 80% are seen a single time; around 6.3% belongs to the top ten. Source material: PBMCs. These receptor sequences come from a man aged 35-49 years in good health and CMV-seropositive.

Here the CDR3 reads CASRIAGFNTGELFF. The CDR3 DNA is TGTGCCAGCAGAATCGCGGGCTTCAACACCGGGGAGCTGTTTTTT. The chain recombines TRBV13 with TRBJ2-2; D possibly corresponds to TRBD2 (5 bases). Trimming took off 6 bases at V and 2 bases at J, with 13 bases between the two ends. CDR1 is PRHDT and CDR2 is FYEKMQ in the germline V gene (reference sequence). This CDR3 contains 15 residues.

This clone was counted once. V and J are TRBV5-4 and TRBJ2-1; 8 bases map to TRBD2. The CDR3 contains 15 residues. Germline assignment: CDR1 SGHNT and CDR2 YYREEE (reference sequence). V gave up 6 bases and J gave up 8 bases; unmatched junction bases: 13. CDR3 sequence: CASNPGGGSADEQFF. CDR3 DNA: TGTGCCAGCAACCCGGGGGGGGGCTCTGCGGATGAGCAGTTCTTC.

V usage is TRBV27 and J usage is TRBJ2-3; TRBD2 aligns across 10 bases. This CDR3 is built from 12 residues. The trim removed 5 bases at V and 13 bases at J, leaving 6 bases unmatched. Germline V lookup: CDR1 MNHEY, CDR2 SMNVEV (reference sequence). Here the CDR3 reads CASSPSGSKEYF. As DNA, the CDR3 is TGTGCCAGCAGTCCTAGCGGGAGTAAGGAGTATTTT.

As for this clone: Relative to the germline gene, one junction end is altered; a read error may explain this. V gene TRBV7-9 combines with J gene TRBJ2-5, with D unclear. Germline V gives CDR1 SEHNR, CDR2 FQNEAQ (reference sequence). The CDR3 is 17 amino acids. The CDR3 DNA reads as TGTTCCAGCAGCTTAGTCGGTCTTGGTCAGGACCAAGAGACCCAGTACTTC. Its translation: CSSSLVGLGQDQETQYF.

V and J are TRBV19 and TRBJ2-3; 14 bases match TRBD2. The germline gives CDR1 LNHDA, CDR2 SQIVND (reference sequence). V lost 5 bases, J lost 4 bases, and 5 bases stayed unmatched. There are 16 residues in the CDR3. CDR3 loop: CASSARLAGGADTQYF. The CDR3 DNA reads TGTGCCAGTAGTGCGAGACTAGCGGGAGGGGCAGATACGCAGTATTTT. The full variable domain, with the rest looked up from reference TRBV19 and TRBJ2-3, is DGGITQSPKYLFRKEGQNVTLSCEQNLNHDAMYWYRQDPGQGLRLIYYSQIVNDFQKGDIAEGYSVSREKKESFPLTVTSAQKNPTAFYLCASSARLAGGADTQYFGPGTRLTVL.

The chain carries TRBV16 and TRBJ2-7, with TRBD1 matching over 11 bases. The V gene end was trimmed by 4 bases and the J gene end by 4 bases; junction bases not matched to a gene: 3. Per germline, CDR1 KGHSY and CDR2 FQNENV. The CDR3 spans 14 residues. CDR3 DNA sequence: TGTGCCAGCAGCCTAGGACAGGGGGCTTACGAGCAGTACTTC. It specifies CASSLGQGAYEQYF.

This clone has a single count. This rearrangement joins TRBV6-5 to TRBJ2-7, with 11 positions matching TRBD2. Germline V gives CDR1 MNHEY, CDR2 SVGAGI. The V segment lost 4 bases and the J segment 4 bases; nucleotides outside the gene matches: 3. CDR3 size: 14 residues. The CDR3 DNA is TGTGCCAGCAGTTTGACTAGCGGGATTTACGAGCAGTACTTC. Translated: CASSLTSGIYEQYF.

The V gene is TRBV28, the J gene TRBJ1-5; D is perhaps TRBD1 (5 bases). This CDR3 has 12 amino acids. CDR1 and CDR2 (germline): MDHEN, SYDVKM. The germline V and J ends were trimmed by 6 bases and 2 bases, with 5 bases remaining between them. The CDR3 spells CASRGGNQPQHF. DNA for the CDR3: TGTGCCAGCAGAGGGGGCAATCAGCCCCAGCATTTT.

This clone was counted only a few times. The CDR3 DNA is TGTGCCAGCAGTGAAGCATACCACCCAGCTAACTATGGCTACACCTTC. It is translated as CASSEAYHPANYGYTF. This chain joins TRBV2 and TRBJ1-2; no definite D call. Trimming took 0 bases from V and 0 from J, leaving 11 bases between them. The CDR3 has 16 residues. The germline V gene encodes CDR1 SNHLY and CDR2 FYNNEI.

The V gene is TRBV6-5, the J gene TRBJ2-7, with a possible D match to TRBD1 (6 bases). The CDR3 length is 15 residues. The V end was cut by 4 bases, the J end by 0 bases, with 13 bases between. CDR1 and CDR2 from the germline V gene are MNHEY and SVGAGI. CDR3: CASSSGTQSSYEQYF. CDR3 in DNA: TGTGCCAGCAGTTCCGGGACACAGAGCTCCTACGAGCAGTACTTC.

For this clone: Additional DNA sequences in this sample encode the identical CDR3. This chain connects TRBV5-4 to TRBJ2-4; perhaps TRBD1 as D (5 bases). This CDR3 is 14 amino acids long. Germline V CDR1 and CDR2: SGHNT, YYREEE (reference sequence). CDR3 sequence (DNA): TGTGTAACCAGGGTCTGTGGAGCCAAAAACATTCAGTACTTC. Its translation: CVTRVCGAKNIQYF.

The J gene is TRBJ2-2, the V gene TRBV7-7; TRBD2 matches 12 bases. With 2 bases clipped from V and 2 bases from J, the junction kept 9 bases outside the gene matches. Per the germline V gene, CDR1 is SSHAT and CDR2 is FNYEAQ (reference sequence). The CDR3 is made up of 19 amino acids. The CDR3 reads CASSLPTSGSLRNTGELFF. The CDR3 region has the DNA TGTGCCAGCAGCTTACCGACTAGCGGGAGCCTTCGAAACACCGGGGAGCTGTTTTTT.

The J gene is TRBJ1-2, the V gene TRBV6-5; D is unresolved. V was shortened by 0 bases and J by 3 bases, with 11 bases between the two germline ends. This CDR3 has 15 amino acids. Looked up from germline, CDR1 is MNHEY and CDR2 is SVGAGI. The DNA of the CDR3 is TGTGCCAGCAGTTACTCAGCGGGGAGTGACTATGGCTACACCTTC. Encoded protein: CASSYSAGSDYGYTF.

Points on this clone: Other DNA variants within this sample encode the same CDR3. The chain employs TRBV2 and TRBJ2-5, with a weak D call TRBD2 (5 bases). The J call could be wrong; TRBJ2-7 is a better fit for the DNA end. The CDR3 runs 11 residues. Per the germline V gene, CDR1 is SNHLY and CDR2 is FYNNEI. The CDR3 DNA reads as TGTGCCAGCTCCCGGGGATACGAGCAGTACTTC. Translated, it gives CASSRGYEQYF.

The chain joins TRBV5-1 to TRBJ2-1; 11 bases line up with TRBD2. CDR1 is SGHRS and CDR2 is YFSETQ in the germline V gene. The CDR3 loop spans 20 amino acids. The junction had 13 bases not matched to a gene; V was cut back by 2 bases and J by 0 bases. CDR3 bases: TGCGCCAGCAGCTTCCAACCTTCGACTAGCGGGATTAGCTCCTACAATGAGCAGTTCTTC. Its translation is CASSFQPSTSGISSYNEQFF.

This clone was detected only once. The chain carries TRBV4-1 and TRBJ2-7; TRBD1 aligns across 9 bases. This CDR3 has 17 residues. Germline CDR1 and CDR2: MGHRA and YSYEKL. Germline trimming cut 4 bases from V and 4 bases from J; bases unmatched to any gene: 14. CDR3 sequence: CASSLILQQGADYEQYF. CDR3 coding DNA: TGCGCCAGCAGCCTAATCCTCCAACAGGGGGCGGATTACGAGCAGTACTTC.

The gene calls are TRBV6-1 and TRBJ2-7; 16 nucleotides match TRBD2. CDR1 is MNHNS and CDR2 is SASEGT in the germline V gene. J gave up 3 bases and V 3 bases, and 5 bases lay outside the gene matches. The length of the CDR3 is 17 residues. CDR3: CASSDPGTSGRDYEQYF. CDR3 DNA sequence: TGTGCCAGCAGTGACCCCGGGACTAGCGGGAGGGACTACGAGCAGTACTTC.

The chain links TRBV5-1 to TRBJ2-3; TRBD1 is a possible D gene (5 bases). Germline V gene sequence: CDR1 SGHRS, CDR2 YFSETQ. This CDR3 is built from 14 residues. The V gene lost 0 bases and the J gene lost 3 bases, with 8 bases spanning the gap. The CDR3 bases are TGCGCCAGCAGCTTGGAAGGGGCGACAGATACGCAGTATTTT. Translated: CASSLEGATDTQYF.

The rearrangement links TRBV19 to TRBJ2-2, with TRBD2 matching over 14 bases. Germline V gene sequence: CDR1 LNHDA, CDR2 SQIVND (reference sequence). The CDR3 has 20 residues. V was clipped by 5 bases and J by 7 bases; unmatched bases: 18. Here the CDR3 reads CASSPTTEPGLAGELGELFF. In DNA, the CDR3 is TGTGCCAGTAGTCCTACAACGGAGCCGGGACTAGCGGGAGAGCTCGGGGAGCTGTTTTTT.

V gene TRBV2 combines with J gene TRBJ2-7, with 8 bases aligning to TRBD1. V trimming: 11 bases; J trimming: 5 bases; junction bases outside the gene matches: 14. This CDR3 spans 14 amino acids. Per germline, CDR1 SNHLY and CDR2 FYNNEI. CDR3 region: CAGGSGTGRHEQYF. In DNA, the CDR3 is TGTGCCGGGGGATCGGGGACAGGCCGCCACGAGCAGTACTTC. The whole variable domain, filled in from reference TRBV2 and TRBJ2-7, reads EPEVTQTPSHQVTQMGQEVILRCVPISNHLYFYWYRQILGQKVEFLVSFYNNEISEKSEIFDDQFSVERPDGSNFTLKIRSTKLEDSAMYFCAGGSGTGRHEQYFGPGTRLTVT.

This clone was picked up one time. The chain uses TRBV18 and TRBJ2-7, with a tentative D call TRBD2 (6 bases). V lost 3 bases, J lost 0 bases, and 12 bases lay in between. The CDR3 is made up of 15 amino acids. Germline CDR1 is KGHSH and CDR2 is LQKENI. The DNA for the CDR3 is TGTGCCAGCTCACCCCCTGGGACTCTCTCCTACGAGCAGTACTTC. Translated, it gives CASSPPGTLSYEQYF.

This clone was counted once. The V gene is TRBV11-3, the J gene TRBJ2-3; 8 bases fit TRBD1. Looked up from germline, CDR1 is SGHNT and CDR2 is YENEEA. V trimming: 5 bases; J trimming: 4 bases; junction bases outside the gene matches: 5. The CDR3 contains 14 residues. The CDR3 bases are TGTGCCAGCAGCCCAAGACAGGGGTCAGATACGCAGTATTTT. Translating gives CASSPRQGSDTQYF.